The text below deals with one TCR beta chain. The data stem from a study of CD8 T cells in Susac syndrome. Across the study: Of the sequenced Susac syndrome patients, six had active disease and fewer than 10 were in remission. Patients with Susac syndrome were, at the time of blood collection, therapy-naive, maintained on corticosteroids, or maintained on intravenous immunoglobulin alone.

TCR beta from blood CD8+ and CD4+ T cells was sequenced. Reverse transcription of 0.5 to 1 ug RNA used random hexamers. The authors amplified TCR beta CDR3 across 54 Vbeta and 13 Jbeta using immunoSEQ multiplex PCR. TCRdb re-called the immunoSEQ multiplex PCR reads with MiXCR, one entry per CDR3 protein. The sample contains about 150,000 distinct CDR3 sequences, 90% to 96% of which appear only once. Germline loops: CDR1 SGHTA, CDR2 FQGTGA. The V gene lost 4 bases and the J gene lost 10 bases, with 14 bases spanning the gap. The CDR3 is 13 amino acids. This receptor was taken from a human donor with Susac syndrome. This chain joins TRBV7-3 and TRBJ2-1; D is perhaps TRBD2 (6 bases). Material for sequencing was CD4+ T cells from PBMCs. The CDR3 here is CASSSRGGWEQFF. DNA of the CDR3: TGTGCCAGCAGCTCCAGAGGAGGGTGGGAGCAGTTCTTC.